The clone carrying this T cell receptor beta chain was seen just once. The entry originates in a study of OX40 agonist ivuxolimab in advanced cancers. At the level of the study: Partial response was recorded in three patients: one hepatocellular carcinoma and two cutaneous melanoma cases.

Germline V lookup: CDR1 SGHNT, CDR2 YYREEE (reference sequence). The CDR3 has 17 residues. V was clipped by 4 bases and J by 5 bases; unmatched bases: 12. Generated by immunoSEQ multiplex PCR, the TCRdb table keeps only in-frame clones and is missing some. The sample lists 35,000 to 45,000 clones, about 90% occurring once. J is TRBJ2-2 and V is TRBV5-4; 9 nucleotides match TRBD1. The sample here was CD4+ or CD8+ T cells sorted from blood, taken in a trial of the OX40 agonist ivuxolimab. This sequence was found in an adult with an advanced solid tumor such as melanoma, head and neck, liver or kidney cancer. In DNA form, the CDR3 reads TGTGCCAGCAGCCTCCGCGGACAGGGGAGTCGGACCGGGGAGCTGTTTTTT. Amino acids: CASSLRGQGSRTGELFF.